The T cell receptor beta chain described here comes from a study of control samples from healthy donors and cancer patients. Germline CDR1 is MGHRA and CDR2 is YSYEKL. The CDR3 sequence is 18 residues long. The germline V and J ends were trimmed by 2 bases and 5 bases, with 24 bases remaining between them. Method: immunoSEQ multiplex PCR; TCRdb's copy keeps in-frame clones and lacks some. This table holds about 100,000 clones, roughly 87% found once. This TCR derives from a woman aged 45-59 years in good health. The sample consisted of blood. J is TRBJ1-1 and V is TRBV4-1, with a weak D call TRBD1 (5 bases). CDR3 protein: CASSQRSLRDQDMTEAFF. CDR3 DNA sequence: TGCGCCAGCAGCCAACGTTCTTTGCGGGACCAAGATATGACTGAAGCTTTCTTT.